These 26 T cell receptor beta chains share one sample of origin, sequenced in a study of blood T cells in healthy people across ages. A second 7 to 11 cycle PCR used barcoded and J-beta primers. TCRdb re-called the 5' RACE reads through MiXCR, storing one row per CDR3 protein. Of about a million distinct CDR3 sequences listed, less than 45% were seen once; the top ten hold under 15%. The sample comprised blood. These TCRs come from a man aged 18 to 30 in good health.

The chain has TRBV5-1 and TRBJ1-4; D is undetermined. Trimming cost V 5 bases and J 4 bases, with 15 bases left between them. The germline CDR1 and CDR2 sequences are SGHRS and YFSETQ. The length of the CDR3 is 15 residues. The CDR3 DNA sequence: TGCGCCAGCAGGCTCTCGGCGGCAAGTAATGAAAAACTGTTTTTT. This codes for CASRLSAASNEKLFF.

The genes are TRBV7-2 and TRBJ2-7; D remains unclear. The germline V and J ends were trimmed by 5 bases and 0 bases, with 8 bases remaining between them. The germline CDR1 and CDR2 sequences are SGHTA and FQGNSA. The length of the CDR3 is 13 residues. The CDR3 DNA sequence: TGTGCCAGCAGCGACCCGAGCTCCTACGAGCAGTACTTC. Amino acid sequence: CASSDPSSYEQYF.

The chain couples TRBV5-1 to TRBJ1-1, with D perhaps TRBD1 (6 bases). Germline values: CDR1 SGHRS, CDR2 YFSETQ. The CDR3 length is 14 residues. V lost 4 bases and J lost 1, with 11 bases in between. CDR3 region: CASSEGQGNTEAFF. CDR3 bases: TGCGCCAGCAGCGAGGGACAAGGGAACACTGAAGCTTTCTTT.

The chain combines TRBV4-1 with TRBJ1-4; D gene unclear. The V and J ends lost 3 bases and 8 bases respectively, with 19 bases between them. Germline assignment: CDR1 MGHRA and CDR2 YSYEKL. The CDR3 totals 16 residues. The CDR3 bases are TGCGCCAGCAGCCACGAGGTGCTCCTTATCGGGGAAAAACTGTTTTTT. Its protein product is CASSHEVLLIGEKLFF.

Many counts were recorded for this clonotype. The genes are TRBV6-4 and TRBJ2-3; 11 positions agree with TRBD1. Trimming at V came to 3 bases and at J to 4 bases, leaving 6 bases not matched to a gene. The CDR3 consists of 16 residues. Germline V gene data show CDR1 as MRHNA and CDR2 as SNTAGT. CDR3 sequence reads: CASSEKPGQGADTQYF. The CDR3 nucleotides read TGTGCCAGCAGTGAAAAACCGGGACAGGGGGCAGATACGCAGTATTTT.

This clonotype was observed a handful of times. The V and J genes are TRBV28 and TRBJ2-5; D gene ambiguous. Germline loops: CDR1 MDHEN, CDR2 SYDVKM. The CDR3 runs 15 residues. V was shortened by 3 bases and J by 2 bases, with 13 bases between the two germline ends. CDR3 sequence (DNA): TGTGCCAGCAGTTTTGTGGGGATTGCTCAAGAGACCCAGTACTTC. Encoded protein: CASSFVGIAQETQYF. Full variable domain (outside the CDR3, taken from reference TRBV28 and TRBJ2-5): DVKVTQSSRYLVKRTGEKVFLECVQDMDHENMFWYRQDPGLGLRLIYFSYDVKMKEKGDIPEGYSVSREKKERFSLILESASTNQTSMYLCASSFVGIAQETQYFGPGTRLLVL.

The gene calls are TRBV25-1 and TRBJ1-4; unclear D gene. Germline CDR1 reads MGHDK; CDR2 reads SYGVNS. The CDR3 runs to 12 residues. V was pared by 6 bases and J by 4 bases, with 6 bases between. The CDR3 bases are TGTGCCAGCAGGGCGGTTAATGAAAAACTGTTTTTT. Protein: CASRAVNEKLFF. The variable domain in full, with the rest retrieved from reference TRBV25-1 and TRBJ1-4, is EADIYQTPRYLVIGTGKKITLECSQTMGHDKMYWYQQDPGMELHLIHYSYGVNSTEKGDLSSESTVSRIRTEHFPLTLESARPSHTSQYLCASRAVNEKLFFGSGTQLSVL.

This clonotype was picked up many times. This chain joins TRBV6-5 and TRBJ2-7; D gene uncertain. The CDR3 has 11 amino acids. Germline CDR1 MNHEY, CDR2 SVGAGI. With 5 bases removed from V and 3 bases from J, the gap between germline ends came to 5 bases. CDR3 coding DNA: TGTGCCAGCAGTAATGGCTACGAGCAGTACTTC. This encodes CASSNGYEQYF.

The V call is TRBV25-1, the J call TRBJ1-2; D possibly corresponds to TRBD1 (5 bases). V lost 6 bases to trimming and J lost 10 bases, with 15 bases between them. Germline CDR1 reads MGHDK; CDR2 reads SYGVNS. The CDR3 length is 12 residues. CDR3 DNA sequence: TGTGCCAGCAGGGGGACCGCTCTAGACTACACCTTC. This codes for CASRGTALDYTF.

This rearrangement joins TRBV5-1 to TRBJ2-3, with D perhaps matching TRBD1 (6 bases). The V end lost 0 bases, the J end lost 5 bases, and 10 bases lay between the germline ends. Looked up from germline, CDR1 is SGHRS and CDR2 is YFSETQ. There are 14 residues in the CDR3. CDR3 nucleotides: TGCGCCAGCAGCTTGGGGACAGCCCAAGATACGCAGTATTTT. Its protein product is CASSLGTAQDTQYF.

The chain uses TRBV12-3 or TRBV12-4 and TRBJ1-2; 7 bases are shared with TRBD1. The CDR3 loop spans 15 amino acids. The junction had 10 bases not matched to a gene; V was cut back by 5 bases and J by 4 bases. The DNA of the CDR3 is TGTGCCAGCAGTAAATCGACAGGGAGAACCTATGGCTACACCTTC. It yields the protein CASSKSTGRTYGYTF.

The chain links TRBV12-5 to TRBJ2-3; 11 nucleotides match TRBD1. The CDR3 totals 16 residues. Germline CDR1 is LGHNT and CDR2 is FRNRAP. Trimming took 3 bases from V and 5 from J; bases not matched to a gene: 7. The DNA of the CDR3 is TGTGCTAGTGGTTTTTCGGGACAGGGGGTATTAGATACGCAGTATTTT. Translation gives CASGFSGQGVLDTQYF.

In DNA form, the CDR3 reads TGCGCCAGCAGCTTGGAGGGGACGGCTAGCCATGGCTACACCTTC. Translating it yields CASSLEGTASHGYTF. V and J are TRBV5-1 and TRBJ1-2, with D perhaps TRBD1 (5 bases). The CDR3 totals 15 residues. Trimming shortened V by 0 bases and J by 6 bases, and 15 bases separated the two germline ends. Germline CDR1 reads SGHRS; CDR2 reads YFSETQ. The whole variable domain, filled in from reference TRBV5-1 and TRBJ1-2, reads KAGVTQTPRYLIKTRGQQVTLSCSPISGHRSVSWYQQTPGQGLQFLFEYFSETQRNKGNFPGRFSGRQFSNSRSEMNVSTLELGDSALYLCASSLEGTASHGYTFGSGTRLTVV.

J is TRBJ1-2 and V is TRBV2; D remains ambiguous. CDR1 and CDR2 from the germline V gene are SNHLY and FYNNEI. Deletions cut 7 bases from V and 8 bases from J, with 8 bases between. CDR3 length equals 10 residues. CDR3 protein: CASTVQGYTF. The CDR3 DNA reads TGTGCCAGCACGGTCCAGGGCTACACCTTC.

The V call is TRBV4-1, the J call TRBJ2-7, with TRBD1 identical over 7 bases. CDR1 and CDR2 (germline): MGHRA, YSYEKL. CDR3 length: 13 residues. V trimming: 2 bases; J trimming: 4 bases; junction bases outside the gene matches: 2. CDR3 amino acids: CASSQTTGYEQYF. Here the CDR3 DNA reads TGCGCCAGCAGCCAAACGACAGGGTACGAGCAGTACTTC.

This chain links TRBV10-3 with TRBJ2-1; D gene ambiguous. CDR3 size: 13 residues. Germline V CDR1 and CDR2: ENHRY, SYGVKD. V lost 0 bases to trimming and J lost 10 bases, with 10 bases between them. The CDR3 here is CAISESPFEEQFF. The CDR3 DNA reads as TGTGCCATCAGTGAGTCACCTTTCGAGGAGCAGTTCTTC.

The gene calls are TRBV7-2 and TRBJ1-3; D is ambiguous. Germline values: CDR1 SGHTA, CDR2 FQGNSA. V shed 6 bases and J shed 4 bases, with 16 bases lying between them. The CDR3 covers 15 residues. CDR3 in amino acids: CASSSYDYSGNTIYF. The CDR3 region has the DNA TGTGCCAGCAGTTCGTATGACTATTCAGGAAACACCATATATTTT.

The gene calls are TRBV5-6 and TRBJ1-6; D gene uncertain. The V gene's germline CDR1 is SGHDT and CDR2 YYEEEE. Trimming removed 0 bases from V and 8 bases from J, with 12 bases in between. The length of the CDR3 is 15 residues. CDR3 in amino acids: CASSLVGQVHSPLHF. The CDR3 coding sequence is TGTGCCAGCAGCTTGGTCGGTCAGGTCCATTCACCCCTCCACTTT.

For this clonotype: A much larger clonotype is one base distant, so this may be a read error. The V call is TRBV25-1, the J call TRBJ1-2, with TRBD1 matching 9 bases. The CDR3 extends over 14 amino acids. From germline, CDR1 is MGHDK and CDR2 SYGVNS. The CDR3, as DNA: TGTGCCGGCAGTGATCCGGGACAGGGACGACCCTACACCTTC. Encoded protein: CAGSDPGQGRPYTF.

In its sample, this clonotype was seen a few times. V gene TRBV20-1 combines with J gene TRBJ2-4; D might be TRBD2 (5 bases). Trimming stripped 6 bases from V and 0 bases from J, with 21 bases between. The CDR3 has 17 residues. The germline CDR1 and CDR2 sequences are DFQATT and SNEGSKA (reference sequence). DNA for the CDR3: TGCAGTGCCGAGCAACTTGGACGGGAATTAGCCAAAAACATTCAGTACTTC. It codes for CSAEQLGRELAKNIQYF.

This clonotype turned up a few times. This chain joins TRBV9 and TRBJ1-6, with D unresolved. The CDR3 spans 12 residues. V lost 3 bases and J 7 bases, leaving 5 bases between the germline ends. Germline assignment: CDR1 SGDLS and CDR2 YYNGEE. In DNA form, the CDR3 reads TGTGCCAGCAGCGCCGAGAATTCACCCCTCCACTTT. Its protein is CASSAENSPLHF.

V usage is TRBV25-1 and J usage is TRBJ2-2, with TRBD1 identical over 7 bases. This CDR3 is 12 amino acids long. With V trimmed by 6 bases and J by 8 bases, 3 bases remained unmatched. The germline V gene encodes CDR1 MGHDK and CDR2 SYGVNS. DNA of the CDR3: TGTGCCAGCAGGGGACAGTCGGGGGAGCTGTTTTTT. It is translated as CASRGQSGELFF.

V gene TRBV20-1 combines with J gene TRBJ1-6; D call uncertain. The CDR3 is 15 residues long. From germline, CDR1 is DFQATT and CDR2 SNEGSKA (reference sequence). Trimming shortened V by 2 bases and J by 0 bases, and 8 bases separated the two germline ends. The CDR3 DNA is TGCAGTGCTAGAACCGGTAACTCCTATAATTCACCCCTCCACTTT. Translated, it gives CSARTGNSYNSPLHF.

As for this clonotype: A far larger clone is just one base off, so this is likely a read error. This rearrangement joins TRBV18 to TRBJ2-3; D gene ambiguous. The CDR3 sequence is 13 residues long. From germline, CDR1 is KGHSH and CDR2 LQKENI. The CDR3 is CASAPPSTDTQYF. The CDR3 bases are TGTGCCAGCGCACCACCTAGCACAGATACGCAGTATTTT.

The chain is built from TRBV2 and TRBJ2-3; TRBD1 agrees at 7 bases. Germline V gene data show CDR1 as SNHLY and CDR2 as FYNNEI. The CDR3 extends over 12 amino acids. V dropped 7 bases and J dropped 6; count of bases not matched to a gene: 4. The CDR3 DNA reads TGTGCCAGCAAGGGGGCTGCGGATACGCAGTATTTT. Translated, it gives CASKGAADTQYF.

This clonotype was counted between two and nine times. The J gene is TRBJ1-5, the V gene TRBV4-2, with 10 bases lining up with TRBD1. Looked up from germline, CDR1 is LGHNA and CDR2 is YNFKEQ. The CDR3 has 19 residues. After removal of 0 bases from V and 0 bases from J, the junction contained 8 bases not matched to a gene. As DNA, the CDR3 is TGTGCCAGCAGCCAAGAATCGGGACAGGGGTTGAATAGCAATCAGCCCCAGCATTTT. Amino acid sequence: CASSQESGQGLNSNQPQHF.